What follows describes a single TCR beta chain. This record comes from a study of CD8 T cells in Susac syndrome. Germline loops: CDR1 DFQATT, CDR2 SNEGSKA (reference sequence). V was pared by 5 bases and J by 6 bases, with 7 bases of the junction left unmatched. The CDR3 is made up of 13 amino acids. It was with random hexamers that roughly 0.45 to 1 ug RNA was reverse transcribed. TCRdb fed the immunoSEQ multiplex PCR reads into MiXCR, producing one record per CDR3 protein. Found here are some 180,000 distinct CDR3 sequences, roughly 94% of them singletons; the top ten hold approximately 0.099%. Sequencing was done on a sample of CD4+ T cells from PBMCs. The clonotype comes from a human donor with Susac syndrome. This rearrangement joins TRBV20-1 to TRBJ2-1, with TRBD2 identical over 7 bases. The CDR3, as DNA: TGCAGTGCTCGACGGACTAGTAGCAATGAGCAGTTCTTC. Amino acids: CSARRTSSNEQFF.